This TCR beta chain derives from a study of T cell changes during pregnancy in multiple sclerosis. Germline V CDR1 and CDR2: SQVTM, ANQGSEA. The V gene end was trimmed by 2 bases and the J gene end by 3 bases; junction bases not matched to a gene: 1. The CDR3 has 13 residues. Clones were read by immunoSEQ multiplex PCR, and TCRdb kept only the in-frame ones, dropping some. The table includes tens of thousands of clones, approximately 92% detected once. The starting material was CD8+ T cells from peripheral blood mononuclear cells, obtained in the third trimester of pregnancy. This clonotype was obtained from a female donor in good health, enrolled as a control in a pregnancy study. The rearrangement joins TRBV29-1 to TRBJ2-7, with TRBD1 matching 10 bases. CDR3 sequence reads: CSVERDRGYEQYF. In DNA, the CDR3 is TGCAGCGTTGAACGGGACAGGGGCTACGAGCAGTACTTC.